This T cell receptor (beta chain) is drawn from a study of shared clonotypes between healthy human individuals. Whole-study results and caveats: Some clonotypes were shared by all four sorted-subset donors, while others were not shared. The non-shared ones had lower generation probabilities than the shared ones. Generally, estimated richness proved larger in naive subsets than it did in memory subsets.

A note on this clone: Its antigen is currently unknown.

Profiling relied on immunoSEQ multiplex PCR, and the TCRdb table lists in-frame clones only, not all of them. The sample comprises 800,000 to 1,200,000 clones, 75% to 80% of which are singletons, and under 0.65% rests with the top ten. The TCR sequence derives from a man younger than 35 in good health. Some clones in this sample may be carry-over from other donors' samples. The specimen sequenced was memory CD4+ T cells from PBMCs. The subset denotes: CD45RA-negative fraction.

The CDR3: CASSPGTGDSYEQYF. The CDR3 region has the DNA TGTGCCAGCAGCCCCGGGACAGGTGACTCCTACGAGCAGTACTTC. The gene calls are TRBV5-6 and TRBJ2-7, with 8 bases aligning to TRBD1. CDR3 size: 15 residues. Germline loops: CDR1 SGHDT, CDR2 YYEEEE. J was trimmed by 0 bases and V by 4 bases; bases with no gene match: 6.